Sequencing of this T cell receptor (beta chain) was carried out in a study of blood T cell repertoires in COVID-19. Some clones are missing from TCRdb's copy, which holds only in-frame ones; the method was immunoSEQ multiplex PCR. Here the sample spans approximately 230,000 clones, more than 70% being singletons. This clone was counted once. The V end was cut by 2 bases, the J end by 2 bases, with 12 bases between. CDR1 is MNHEY and CDR2 is SVGAGI in the germline V gene. This CDR3 is 15 amino acids long. Sequenced: peripheral blood. The receptor comes from a woman aged 40 to 50 who had recovered from COVID-19. The chain recombines TRBV6-5 with TRBJ1-2; tentatively, D is TRBD1 (5 bases). The CDR3 loop is CASSYLLGPNYGYTF. The CDR3 nucleotides are TGTGCCAGCAGTTACCTGTTGGGGCCAAACTATGGCTACACCTTC.